One sample yielded the 28 T cell receptor beta chains listed below, sequenced in a study of cytomegalovirus exposure and HLA in healthy donors. Sequencing was performed with immunoSEQ multiplex PCR; in TCRdb, only in-frame clones are kept and a portion is missing. The data show fewer than 400,000 clones, approximately 86% seen once. Sequenced: PBMCs. The receptors come from a man younger than 45 in good health and CMV-seronegative.

The V gene is TRBV9, the J gene TRBJ2-2; 9 bases map to TRBD2. The CDR3 is 15 amino acids. With 3 bases clipped from V and 1 base from J, the junction kept 1 base outside the gene matches. The germline CDR1 and CDR2 sequences are SGDLS and YYNGEE. The CDR3 here is CASSGLAVNTGELFF. DNA for the CDR3: TGTGCCAGCAGCGGACTAGCGGTGAACACCGGGGAGCTGTTTTTT.

The sample holds a few counts of this clone. In DNA, the CDR3 is TGTGCCAGCAGCTTAGGAGCGGGGGTGATCTACGAGCAGTACTTC. It encodes CASSLGAGVIYEQYF. V usage is TRBV9 and J usage is TRBJ2-7; 8 bases agree with TRBD2. The CDR3 is 15 amino acids. V lost 4 bases and J lost 3; bases outside the gene matches: 9. CDR1 is SGDLS and CDR2 is YYNGEE in the germline V gene.

The V call is TRBV9, the J call TRBJ1-1, with TRBD1 as a possible D gene (5 bases). V dropped 0 bases and J dropped 4 bases, with 16 bases sitting between them. The CDR3 spans 16 residues. Germline CDR1 SGDLS, CDR2 YYNGEE. CDR3 loop: CASSVGRAPGGTEAFF. The DNA of the CDR3 is TGTGCCAGCAGCGTAGGACGGGCGCCCGGGGGCACTGAAGCTTTCTTT.

J is TRBJ1-1 and V is TRBV19, with 9 bases that match TRBD1. Germline V gives CDR1 LNHDA, CDR2 SQIVND (reference sequence). With V trimmed by 6 bases and J by 5 bases, 10 bases remained unmatched. The CDR3 has 15 residues. In DNA, the CDR3 is TGTGCCAGTAGGAGCTACGGACAGGGGACTACTGAAGCTTTCTTT. This translates into CASRSYGQGTTEAFF.

The CDR3 sequence: CSVEDGRGGPYNEQFF. The CDR3 bases are TGCAGCGTTGAAGATGGGAGGGGGGGCCCCTACAATGAGCAGTTCTTC. This sequence joins TRBV29-1 and TRBJ2-1; maybe TRBD2 (7 bases). The CDR3 extends over 16 amino acids. The germline CDR1 and CDR2 sequences are SQVTM and ANQGSEA. Trimming took off 0 bases at V and 2 bases at J, with 14 bases between the two ends.

CDR3 sequence reads: CASSRAGLLAADTQYF. CDR3 in DNA: TGTGCCAGCAGCAGGGCGGGACTCCTGGCCGCAGATACGCAGTATTTT. J is TRBJ2-3 and V is TRBV5-6; the D gene is possibly TRBD2 (6 bases). V was shortened by 4 bases and J by 4 bases, with 19 bases between the two germline ends. The CDR3 loop spans 16 amino acids. Germline CDR1 reads SGHDT; CDR2 reads YYEEEE.

Remarks on this clone: This sample includes further DNA sequences coding for the same CDR3. The chain carries TRBV6-5 and TRBJ2-7; 9 positions match TRBD1. The CDR3 loop spans 15 amino acids. Germline CDR1 is MNHEY and CDR2 is SVGAGI. V shed 2 bases and J 2 bases; nucleotides not matched to a gene: 4. The CDR3 loop reads CASSYLGQGTYEQYF. For the CDR3, the DNA is TGTGCCAGCAGTTACCTGGGACAGGGAACCTACGAGCAGTACTTC.

The genes are TRBV5-4 and TRBJ1-1; weak D call: TRBD1 (6 bases). Trimming took 4 bases from V and 4 from J, leaving 17 bases between them. Germline CDR1 SGHNT, CDR2 YYREEE (reference sequence). This CDR3 spans 15 amino acids. CDR3 sequence: CASSNHRETSTEAFF. In DNA, the CDR3 is TGTGCCAGCAGCAATCACAGGGAGACGAGCACTGAAGCTTTCTTT.

This chain links TRBV7-9 with TRBJ1-6; 8 nucleotides agree with TRBD1. Unmatched junction bases numbered 6, after V lost 1 base and J lost 7 bases. The CDR3 has 16 residues. CDR1 and CDR2 from the germline V gene are SEHNR and FQNEAQ (reference sequence). This chain's CDR3 is CASSLVGQGLNSPLHF. The DNA of the CDR3 is TGTGCCAGCAGCTTAGTAGGACAGGGCCTGAATTCACCCCTCCACTTT.

The count of this clone is one. The genes are TRBV5-1 and TRBJ2-3; the match to TRBD2 covers 8 bases. The CDR3 length is 15 residues. The J segment lost 3 bases and the V segment lost 4 bases, leaving 7 bases of the junction unmatched. CDR1 SGHRS and CDR2 YFSETQ come from the germline V gene. CDR3 DNA sequence: TGCGCCAGCAGCGCTGAGCGGGGGCGGACAGATACGCAGTATTTT. Protein: CASSAERGRTDTQYF.

The J gene is TRBJ2-1, the V gene TRBV6-4; maybe TRBD1 (7 bases). The CDR3 length is 16 residues. Germline CDR1 reads MRHNA; CDR2 reads SNTAGT. V lost 2 bases, J lost 4 bases, and 15 bases lay in between. The CDR3 region is CASSDVGGAGYNEQFF. The CDR3 region has the DNA TGTGCCAGCAGTGACGTAGGGGGCGCGGGGTACAATGAGCAGTTCTTC.

The chain combines TRBV6-1 with TRBJ1-1; D gene unclear. Germline CDR1 and CDR2: MNHNS and SASEGT. V was shortened by 7 bases and J by 0 bases, with 6 bases between the two germline ends. The CDR3 runs 12 residues. The CDR3 loop reads CASTRLNTEAFF. The CDR3 nucleotides read TGTGCCAGCACCCGGTTGAACACTGAAGCTTTCTTT.

The rearrangement uses TRBV6-1 and TRBJ1-1; D gene uncertain. The length of the CDR3 is 13 residues. V was clipped by 6 bases and J by 1 base, with 9 bases between them. Germline V gene data show CDR1 as MNHNS and CDR2 as SASEGT. CDR3 in DNA: TGTGCCAGCAGCGTACGAGAGAACACTGAAGCTTTCTTT. As protein: CASSVRENTEAFF.

This sequence joins TRBV18 and TRBJ2-1; 10 bases match TRBD2. The CDR3 has 16 amino acids. The germline gives CDR1 KGHSH, CDR2 LQKENI. Trimming at V came to 5 bases and at J to 6 bases, leaving 10 bases not matched to a gene. The DNA for the CDR3 is TGTGCCAGCTCAAAAGCCATAGCGGGGGGAGGCAATGAGCAGTTCTTC. This translates into CASSKAIAGGGNEQFF.

V is TRBV10-1 and J is TRBJ2-7; 8 bases map to TRBD1. This CDR3 region has 15 residues. Germline V gene lookup returns CDR1 WNHNN and CDR2 SYGVQD (reference sequence). The ends lost 3 bases at V and 3 bases at J; junction bases unmatched: 7. CDR3 protein: CASSDPGQALYEQYF. CDR3 coding DNA: TGCGCCAGCAGTGACCCGGGACAGGCCCTCTACGAGCAGTACTTC.

J is TRBJ2-7 and V is TRBV7-8, with 13 bases that match TRBD2. Per germline, CDR1 SGHVS and CDR2 FQNEAQ. CDR3 length: 19 amino acids. The V gene end was trimmed by 7 bases and the J gene end by 0 bases; junction bases not matched to a gene: 15. The chain's CDR3 is CASINYPPGLAGVSYEQYF. CDR3 nucleotides: TGTGCCAGCATCAACTACCCCCCTGGACTAGCGGGGGTCTCCTACGAGCAGTACTTC.

J is TRBJ2-5 and V is TRBV5-1, with TRBD2 as a possible D gene (5 bases). Germline CDR1 reads SGHRS; CDR2 reads YFSETQ. This CDR3 is 13 amino acids long. Between the trimmed V and J ends, which lost 4 bases and 5 bases, there was a span of 12 bases. The CDR3 spells CASSAAATETQYF. CDR3 in DNA: TGCGCCAGCAGCGCAGCGGCTACGGAGACCCAGTACTTC. Complete variable domain (other parts from reference TRBV5-1 and TRBJ2-5): KAGVTQTPRYLIKTRGQQVTLSCSPISGHRSVSWYQQTPGQGLQFLFEYFSETQRNKGNFPGRFSGRQFSNSRSEMNVSTLELGDSALYLCASSAAATETQYFGPGTRLLVL.

This chain joins TRBV6-5 and TRBJ2-5; D remains unclear. CDR1 and CDR2 (germline): MNHEY, SVGAGI. The V gene lost 6 bases and the J gene lost 1 base, with 9 bases spanning the gap. The CDR3 runs to 13 residues. CDR3 DNA: TGTGCCAGCAGACGACTCAGCCAAGAGACCCAGTACTTC. It is translated as CASRRLSQETQYF.

The chain is built from TRBV4-1 and TRBJ2-1; TRBD2 agrees at 14 bases. Germline CDR1 MGHRA, CDR2 YSYEKL. The V and J ends lost 3 bases and 3 bases, in that order; junction bases with no gene match: 7. The CDR3 runs to 18 residues. The CDR3 is CASSQATSGGASYNEQFF. In nucleotides, the CDR3 is TGCGCCAGCAGCCAGGCGACTAGCGGGGGGGCCAGCTACAATGAGCAGTTCTTC.

The chain couples TRBV9 to TRBJ2-2, with D perhaps matching TRBD2 (5 bases). This CDR3 has 13 amino acids. Germline V gives CDR1 SGDLS, CDR2 YYNGEE. V shed 6 bases and J shed 1 base, with 7 bases lying between them. CDR3 DNA: TGTGCCAGCATTCGGGGGAACACCGGGGAGCTGTTTTTT. Protein: CASIRGNTGELFF.

The chain has TRBV18 and TRBJ2-1, with D possibly being TRBD1 (6 bases). The germline CDR1 and CDR2 sequences are KGHSH and LQKENI. Trimming pared 6 bases from V and 0 bases from J, leaving 15 bases between. CDR3 length: 16 residues. CDR3 amino acids: CASSDSLGSSYNEQFF. CDR3 in DNA: TGTGCCAGCTCGGACAGCCTAGGCAGCTCCTACAATGAGCAGTTCTTC.

This chain uses TRBV5-4 with TRBJ2-2, with D perhaps TRBD2 (6 bases). This CDR3 comprises 14 residues. Germline-derived CDR1 and CDR2 are SGHNT and YYREEE (reference sequence). Trimming pared 4 bases from V and 5 bases from J, leaving 12 bases between. CDR3 sequence (DNA): TGTGCCAGCAGCCAGTCCGGGGGTACCGGGGAGCTGTTTTTT. This encodes CASSQSGGTGELFF. Full variable domain (outside the CDR3, taken from reference TRBV5-4 and TRBJ2-2): ETGVTQSPTHLIKTRGQQVTLRCSSQSGHNTVSWYQQALGQGPQFIFQYYREEENGRGNFPPRFSGLQFPNYSSELNVNALELDDSALYLCASSQSGGTGELFFGEGSRLTVL.

This chain links TRBV5-1 with TRBJ1-1, with D perhaps TRBD1 (5 bases). CDR1 is SGHRS, CDR2 YFSETQ, per germline. CDR3 length: 15 residues. The V gene lost 0 bases and the J gene lost 3 bases, with 12 bases spanning the gap. The CDR3 is CASSLARVYDTEAFF. The CDR3, as DNA: TGCGCCAGCAGCTTGGCCAGGGTTTATGACACTGAAGCTTTCTTT.

The rearrangement uses TRBV4-2 and TRBJ2-4; 8 bases line up with TRBD2. With V trimmed by 4 bases and J by 7 bases, 9 bases remained unmatched. CDR1 is LGHNA, CDR2 YNFKEQ, per germline. This CDR3 has 15 residues. The CDR3 DNA reads as TGTGCCAGCAGCCCGTTTAACGGGGGGGCGAACATTCAGTACTTC. Translation: CASSPFNGGANIQYF.

The rearrangement links TRBV19 to TRBJ1-5, with 10 bases that match TRBD1. V shed 3 bases and J 5 bases; nucleotides not matched to a gene: 7. The CDR3 has 16 amino acids. Germline loops: CDR1 LNHDA, CDR2 SQIVND (reference sequence). The DNA for the CDR3 is TGTGCCAGTAGTATGGAGGGACAGGGGCTGGATCAGCCCCAGCATTTT. Protein: CASSMEGQGLDQPQHF.

This clone appeared a few times. V and J are TRBV21-1 and TRBJ1-1; the DNA was not used to check the table's D call, TRBD1. TRBV21-1 is given as a pseudogene. The CDR3 is made up of 10 amino acids. The CDR3, as DNA: TGTGTCACATCGAACACTGAAGCTTTCTTT. This gives the protein CVTSNTEAFF.

The chain couples TRBV27 to TRBJ2-7, with D possibly being TRBD2 (6 bases). Trimming shortened V by 0 bases and J by 3 bases, and 12 bases separated the two germline ends. Germline CDR1 is MNHEY and CDR2 is SMNVEV (reference sequence). This CDR3 contains 15 residues. Written as DNA, the CDR3 is TGTGCCAGCAGTTTATCGGGCGGGGCAAACTACGAGCAGTACTTC. Translation gives CASSLSGGANYEQYF.

The CDR3 DNA follows: TGTGCCAGCAGCCAAATCCAGGCAGGCAAAGAGACCCAGTACTTC. Its translation is CASSQIQAGKETQYF. V is TRBV4-2 and J is TRBJ2-5; D is unresolved. V was trimmed by 2 bases and J by 3 bases, leaving 13 bases between them. Germline values: CDR1 LGHNA, CDR2 YNFKEQ. This CDR3 region has 15 residues.